The clone carrying this T cell receptor beta chain was counted a single time. The antigen is undetermined. The data were obtained in a study of shared clonotypes between healthy human individuals. Study-wide points: Compared with memory subsets, naive subsets generally had larger estimated richness. Unshared clonotypes carried lower generation probabilities than those common to all four donors.

Produced via immunoSEQ multiplex PCR; TCRdb's table is partial and in-frame only. The sample consists of millions of clones, about 95% of them appearing once. Naive CD8 populations comprised CD45RO-negative cells positively selected for CCR7, excluding terminally differentiated effector memory CD45RA+ cells. None of the donors, who were healthy HIV-negative adults, had recently had acute infections or vaccinations. The CDR3 is 12 residues long. Germline CDR1 SGHNT, CDR2 YYREEE (reference sequence). V was cut by 2 bases and J by 6 bases, with 8 bases left in between. The chain couples TRBV5-4 to TRBJ1-2, with unresolved D. The sample was naive CD8+ T cells sorted from blood. The sequence was obtained from a man between 18 and 35 years old in good health. The DNA for the CDR3 is TGTGCCAGCAGCTTAGGGTATGATGGCTACACCTTC. It codes for CASSLGYDGYTF.